This record looks at one T cell receptor beta chain sequence and its context. Its antigen is unidentified. Semi-nested PCR with Nested Universal Primer A followed constant-region reverse priming of full-length variable regions. From the 5' RACE reads, TCRdb called clonotypes with MiXCR, one entry per CDR3 protein. Of thousands of distinct CDR3 sequences listed, roughly 60% are singletons. General study points: Tumor memory CD4+ T cell TCR gene usage was found to cluster with blood and lymph node memory CD4+ cells and with lymph node naive CD4+ cells.

The memory fraction was CD4+CD45RO+CD25- cells. CDR1 and CDR2 from the germline V gene are MNHEY and SMNVEV (reference sequence). Trimming stripped 3 bases from V and 1 base from J, with 12 bases between. The CDR3 contains 15 residues. This sequence originates from a female donor with breast cancer. The chain uses TRBV27 and TRBJ1-1, with D hard to call. The sequenced material came from tumor-infiltrating memory CD4+ T cells sorted from the breast tumor. Sample subset: memory CD4+ T cells, CD4+CD45RO+CD25-. The DNA for the CDR3 is TGTGCCAGCAGTTTTTCCGGCGGGCAGAACACTGAAGCTTTCTTT. It is translated as CASSFSGGQNTEAFF.